The sequence of this TCR beta chain was determined in a study of glioma-infiltrating T cells. General observations from the study: Non-neoplastic patients had below-expected tissue-blood divergence, while all gliomas exceeded expectation.

Using RNA template, CDR3s of TCR alpha and beta were amplified with iRepertoire arm-PCR. TCRdb analysed the multiplex PCR reads with MiXCR anew, one entry per CDR3 protein. Of approximately 110,000 distinct CDR3 sequences listed, roughly 23% are singletons. Trimming cost V 5 bases and J 5 bases; bases outside gene matches: 6. CDR1 is DFQATT, CDR2 SNEGSKA, per germline (reference sequence). The CDR3 covers 13 residues. This clonotype was seen ten or more times. Antigen unknown. This clonotype originated in a human donor with low-grade glioma or glioblastoma, undergoing nonglioma brain surgery, or in good health (not recorded which). V gene TRBV20-1 combines with J gene TRBJ2-7; 10 bases are a match to TRBD1. Input material: glioma tissue, nonneoplastic brain tissue, or PBMCs (not recorded which). The CDR3 is CSARTGGGNEQYF. CDR3 DNA: TGCAGTGCTCGGACAGGGGGAGGTAACGAGCAGTACTTC.